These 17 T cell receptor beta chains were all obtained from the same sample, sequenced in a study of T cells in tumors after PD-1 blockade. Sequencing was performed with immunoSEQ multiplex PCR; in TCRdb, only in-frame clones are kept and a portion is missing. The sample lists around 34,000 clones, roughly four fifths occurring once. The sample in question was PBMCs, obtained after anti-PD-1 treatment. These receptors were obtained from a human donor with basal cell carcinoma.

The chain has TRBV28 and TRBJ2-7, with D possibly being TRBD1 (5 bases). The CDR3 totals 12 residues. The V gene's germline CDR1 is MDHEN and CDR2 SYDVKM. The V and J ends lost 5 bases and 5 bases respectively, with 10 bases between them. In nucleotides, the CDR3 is TGTGCCAGCAGTCTCTCAGGGAACGAGCAGTACTTC. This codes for CASSLSGNEQYF.

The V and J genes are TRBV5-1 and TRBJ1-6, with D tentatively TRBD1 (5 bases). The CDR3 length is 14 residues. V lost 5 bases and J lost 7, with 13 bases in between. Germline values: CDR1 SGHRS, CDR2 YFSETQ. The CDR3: CASRGGQMNSPLHF. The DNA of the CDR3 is TGCGCCAGCAGGGGAGGACAAATGAATTCACCCCTCCACTTT.

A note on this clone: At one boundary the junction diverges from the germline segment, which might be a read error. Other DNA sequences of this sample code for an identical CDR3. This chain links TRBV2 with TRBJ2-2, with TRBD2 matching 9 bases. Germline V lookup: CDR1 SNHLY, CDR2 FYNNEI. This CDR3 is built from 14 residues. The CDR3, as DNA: TGTGCCAGCAGCGTTAGCGGGAGCACCGGAGAGCTGTTTTTT. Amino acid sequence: CASSVSGSTGELFF. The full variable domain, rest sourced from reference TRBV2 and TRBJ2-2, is EPEVTQTPSHQVTQMGQEVILRCVPISNHLYFYWYRQILGQKVEFLVSFYNNEISEKSEIFDDQFSVERPDGSNFTLKIRSTKLEDSAMYFCASSVSGSTGELFFGEGSRLTVL.

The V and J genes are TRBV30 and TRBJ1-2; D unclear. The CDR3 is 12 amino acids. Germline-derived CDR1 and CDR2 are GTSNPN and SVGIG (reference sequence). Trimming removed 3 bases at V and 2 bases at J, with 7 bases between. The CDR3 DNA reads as TGTGCCTGGAGAATTTTGAACTATGGCTACACCTTC. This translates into CAWRILNYGYTF.

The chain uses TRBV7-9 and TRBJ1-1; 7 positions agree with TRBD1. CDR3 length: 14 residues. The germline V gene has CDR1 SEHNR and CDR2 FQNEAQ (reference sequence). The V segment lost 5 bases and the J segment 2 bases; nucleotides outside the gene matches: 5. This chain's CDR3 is CASSKGTANTEAFF. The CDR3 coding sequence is TGTGCCAGCAGCAAAGGGACAGCCAACACTGAAGCTTTCTTT.

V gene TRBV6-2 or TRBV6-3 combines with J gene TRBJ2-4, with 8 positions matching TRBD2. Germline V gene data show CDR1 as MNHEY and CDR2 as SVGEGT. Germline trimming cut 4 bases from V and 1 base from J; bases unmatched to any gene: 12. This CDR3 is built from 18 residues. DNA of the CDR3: TGTGCCAGCAGTTCACCTCGGGGGGGCGAGTCGGCCAAAAACATTCAGTACTTC. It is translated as CASSSPRGGESAKNIQYF.

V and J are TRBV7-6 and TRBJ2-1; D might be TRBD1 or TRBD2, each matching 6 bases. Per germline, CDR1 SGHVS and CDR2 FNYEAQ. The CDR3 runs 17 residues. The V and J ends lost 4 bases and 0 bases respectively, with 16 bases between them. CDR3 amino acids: CASSSPLGGFSYNEQFF. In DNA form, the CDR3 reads TGTGCCAGCAGCTCCCCCCTAGGGGGGTTCTCCTACAATGAGCAGTTCTTC.

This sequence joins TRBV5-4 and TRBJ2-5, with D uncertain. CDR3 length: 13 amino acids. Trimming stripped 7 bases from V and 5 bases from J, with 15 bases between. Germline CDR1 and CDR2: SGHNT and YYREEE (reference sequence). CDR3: CASSEVGLETQYF. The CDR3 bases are TGTGCCAGCTCAGAGGTGGGATTGGAGACCCAGTACTTC.

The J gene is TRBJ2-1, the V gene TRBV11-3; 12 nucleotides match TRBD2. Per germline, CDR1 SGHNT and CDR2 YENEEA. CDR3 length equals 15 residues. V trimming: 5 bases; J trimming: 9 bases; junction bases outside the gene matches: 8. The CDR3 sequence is CASSPRTSGISEQFF. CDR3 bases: TGTGCCAGCAGCCCCCGGACTAGCGGGATTAGTGAGCAGTTCTTC.

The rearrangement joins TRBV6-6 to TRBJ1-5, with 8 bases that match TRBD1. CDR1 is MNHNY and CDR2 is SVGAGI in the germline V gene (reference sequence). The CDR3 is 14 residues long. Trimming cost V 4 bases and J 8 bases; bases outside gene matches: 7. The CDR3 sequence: CASSSTGGEEPQHF. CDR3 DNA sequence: TGTGCCAGCAGTTCTACAGGGGGTGAGGAGCCCCAGCATTTT.

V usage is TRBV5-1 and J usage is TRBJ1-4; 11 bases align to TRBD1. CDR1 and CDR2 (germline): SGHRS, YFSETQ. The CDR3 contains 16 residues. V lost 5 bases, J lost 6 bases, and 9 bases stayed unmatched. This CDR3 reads CASRPGTGGFYEKLFF. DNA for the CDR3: TGCGCCAGCAGACCCGGGACAGGGGGTTTCTATGAAAAACTGTTTTTT.

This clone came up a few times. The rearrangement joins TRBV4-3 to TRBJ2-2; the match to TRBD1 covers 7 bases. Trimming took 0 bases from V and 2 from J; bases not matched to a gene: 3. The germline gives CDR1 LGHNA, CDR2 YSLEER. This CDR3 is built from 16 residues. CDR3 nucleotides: TGCGCCAGCAGCCAAGATCCAGGGGGAAACACCGGGGAGCTGTTTTTT. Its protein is CASSQDPGGNTGELFF.

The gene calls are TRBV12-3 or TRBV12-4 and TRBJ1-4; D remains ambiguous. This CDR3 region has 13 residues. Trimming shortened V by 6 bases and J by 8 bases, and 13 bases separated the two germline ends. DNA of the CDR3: TGTGCCAGCAGGAGGGAGGGAGGAGAAAAACTGTTTTTT. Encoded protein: CASRREGGEKLFF.

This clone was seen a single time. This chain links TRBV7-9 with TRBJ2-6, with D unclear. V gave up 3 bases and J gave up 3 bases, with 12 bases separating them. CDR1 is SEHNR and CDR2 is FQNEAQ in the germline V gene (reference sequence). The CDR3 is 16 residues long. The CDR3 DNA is TGTGCCAGCAGCTTTAACACCCCCGATGGGGCCAACGTCCTGACTTTC. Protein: CASSFNTPDGANVLTF.

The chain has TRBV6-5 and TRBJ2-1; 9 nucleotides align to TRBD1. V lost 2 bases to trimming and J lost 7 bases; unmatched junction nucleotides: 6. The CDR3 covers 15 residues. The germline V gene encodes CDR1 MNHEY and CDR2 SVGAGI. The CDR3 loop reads CASSYATGTGNEQFF. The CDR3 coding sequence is TGTGCCAGCAGTTACGCAACCGGGACAGGGAATGAGCAGTTCTTC.

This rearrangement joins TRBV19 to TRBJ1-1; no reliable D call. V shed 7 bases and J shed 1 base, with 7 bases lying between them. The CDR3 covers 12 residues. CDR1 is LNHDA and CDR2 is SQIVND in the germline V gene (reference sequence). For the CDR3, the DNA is TGTGCCAGTAAAAGACAGAACACTGAAGCTTTCTTT. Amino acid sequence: CASKRQNTEAFF.

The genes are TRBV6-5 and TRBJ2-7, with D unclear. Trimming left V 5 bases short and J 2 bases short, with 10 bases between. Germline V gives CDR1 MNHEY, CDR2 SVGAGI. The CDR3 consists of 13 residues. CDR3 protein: CASSRGRAYEQYF. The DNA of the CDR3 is TGTGCCAGCAGTCGCGGTCGAGCCTACGAGCAGTACTTC.